Listed here are 18 T cell receptor beta chains from one sample, sequenced in a study of cytomegalovirus exposure and HLA in healthy donors. PCR primers comprised 60 Vbeta and 13 Jbeta primers. Clones were read by immunoSEQ multiplex PCR, and TCRdb kept only the in-frame ones, dropping some. The sample yields 150,000 to 200,000 clones, roughly four fifths seen once. Sequencing was done on a sample of PBMCs. These receptors were collected from a man aged 45 to 65 in good health and CMV-seropositive.

This chain connects TRBV10-2 to TRBJ2-5, with 10 positions matching TRBD2. V dropped 3 bases and J dropped 5; count of bases not matched to a gene: 6. CDR3 size: 15 residues. Per germline, CDR1 WSHSY and CDR2 SAAADI. The CDR3 loop is CASSERSGGAETQYF. For the CDR3, the DNA is TGCGCCAGCAGTGAACGGAGCGGGGGGGCGGAGACCCAGTACTTC.

J is TRBJ2-1 and V is TRBV6-1; TRBD2 matches 10 bases. CDR3 length: 16 amino acids. The V gene end was trimmed by 2 bases and the J gene end by 1 base; junction bases not matched to a gene: 2. Germline V gene data show CDR1 as MNHNS and CDR2 as SASEGT. The DNA for the CDR3 is TGTGCCAGCAGTGAACAAGCGGGAGGGTCCTACAATGAGCAGTTCTTC. It is translated as CASSEQAGGSYNEQFF.

The chain links TRBV7-9 to TRBJ2-1; TRBD2 aligns across 9 bases. The germline CDR1 and CDR2 sequences are SEHNR and FQNEAQ (reference sequence). V shed 5 bases, J shed 4 bases, and the junction held 9 bases outside the gene matches. CDR3 size: 16 residues. CDR3 protein: CASSDPLAGVYNEQFF. CDR3 nucleotides: TGTGCCAGCAGCGACCCCTTAGCGGGGGTATACAATGAGCAGTTCTTC. Full variable domain (remainder filled in from reference TRBV7-9 and TRBJ2-1): DTGVSQNPRHKITKRGQNVTFRCDPISEHNRLYWYRQTLGQGPEFLTYFQNEAQLEKSRLLSDRFSAERPKGSFSTLEIQRTEQGDSAMYLCASSDPLAGVYNEQFFGPGTRLTVL.

The chain carries TRBV5-1 and TRBJ2-7; D might be TRBD2 (7 bases). Matching the DNA end better, TRBJ2-1 makes the J call doubtful. Germline assignment: CDR1 SGHRS and CDR2 YFSETQ. The CDR3 runs to 16 residues. The CDR3 is CASSFLGGLTYNEQFF. In DNA, the CDR3 is TGCGCCAGCAGCTTCCTCGGGGGGCTGACCTACAATGAGCAGTTCTTC.

The rearrangement links TRBV5-5 to TRBJ1-5; TRBD1 is a possible D gene (5 bases). The CDR3 is 15 amino acids. Trimming took 0 bases from V and 1 from J, leaving 8 bases between them. Germline CDR1 reads SGHKS; CDR2 reads YYEKEE (reference sequence). DNA of the CDR3: TGTGCCAGCAGCTTGGTTTCAGGGAGCAATCAGCCCCAGCATTTT. Translating it yields CASSLVSGSNQPQHF.

The chain uses TRBV10-3 and TRBJ1-2, with TRBD1 matching over 7 bases. J lost 0 bases, V lost 9 bases, and 4 bases had no gene match. CDR3 length: 13 residues. CDR1 and CDR2 from the germline V gene are ENHRY and SYGVKD. The CDR3, as DNA: TGTGCCATTGGGGACAGCGCTAACTATGGCTACACCTTC. As protein: CAIGDSANYGYTF.

The genes are TRBV28 and TRBJ1-5; TRBD1 agrees at 10 bases. Germline V gives CDR1 MDHEN, CDR2 SYDVKM. The CDR3 spans 14 residues. Trimming cost V 9 bases and J 5 bases; bases outside gene matches: 7. CDR3 region: CASYPTGGDQPQHF. CDR3 DNA: TGTGCCAGTTACCCGACAGGGGGCGATCAGCCCCAGCATTTT. The whole variable domain, filled in from reference TRBV28 and TRBJ1-5, reads DVKVTQSSRYLVKRTGEKVFLECVQDMDHENMFWYRQDPGLGLRLIYFSYDVKMKEKGDIPEGYSVSREKKERFSLILESASTNQTSMYLCASYPTGGDQPQHFGDGTRLSIL.

The genes are TRBV9 and TRBJ2-2, with D perhaps TRBD2 (6 bases). The germline V gene has CDR1 SGDLS and CDR2 YYNGEE. V was clipped by 0 bases and J by 5 bases, with 11 bases between them. The CDR3 loop spans 15 amino acids. This CDR3 is CASSVGPGETGELFF. CDR3 DNA sequence: TGTGCCAGCAGCGTAGGGCCGGGGGAGACCGGGGAGCTGTTTTTT.

The chain links TRBV10-3 to TRBJ2-7; TRBD1 matches at 9 bases. V lost 6 bases to trimming and J lost 0 bases; unmatched junction nucleotides: 9. The CDR3 totals 16 residues. Looked up from germline, CDR1 is ENHRY and CDR2 is SYGVKD. CDR3 amino acids: CAISGDRGRTSYEQYF. The CDR3 DNA follows: TGTGCCATCAGCGGCGACAGGGGGAGAACCTCCTACGAGCAGTACTTC.

The genes are TRBV7-2 and TRBJ2-3; D is perhaps TRBD2 (6 bases). Deletions cut 0 bases from V and 6 bases from J, with 10 bases between. The CDR3 totals 14 residues. Germline values: CDR1 SGHTA, CDR2 FQGNSA. CDR3: CASSLAWGDDTQYF. The CDR3 DNA reads as TGTGCCAGCAGCTTAGCATGGGGGGACGATACGCAGTATTTT. The variable domain in full, with the rest retrieved from reference TRBV7-2 and TRBJ2-3, is GAGVSQSPSNKVTEKGKDVELRCDPISGHTALYWYRQSLGQGLEFLIYFQGNSAPDKSGLPSDRFSAERTGGSVSTLTIQRTQQEDSAVYLCASSLAWGDDTQYFGPGTRLTVL.

The CDR3 coding sequence is TGTGCCAGCAGCTTGGTGTCGGGGGGTCGGGGCTACACCTTC. Encoded protein: CASSLVSGGRGYTF. V and J are TRBV5-8 and TRBJ1-2, with D perhaps TRBD1 (5 bases). Deletions cut 0 bases from V and 8 bases from J, with 14 bases between. CDR3 length: 14 amino acids. Germline V gene sequence: CDR1 SGHTS, CDR2 YDEGEE.

The CDR3 DNA reads TGCGCCAGCAGCCGGGGACAGGGAGGAGCTCAGCCCCAGCATTTT. Protein sequence: CASSRGQGGAQPQHF. V usage is TRBV4-1 and J usage is TRBJ1-5; 9 nucleotides line up with TRBD1. The CDR3 contains 15 residues. V lost 4 bases and J lost 6; bases outside the gene matches: 7. CDR1 is MGHRA, CDR2 YSYEKL, per germline.

This chain uses TRBV28 with TRBJ2-7, with no clear D. The CDR3 runs 11 residues. V lost 1 base and J lost 7, with 5 bases in between. In germline, CDR1 is MDHEN, CDR2 SYDVKM. CDR3: CASSLSREQYF. CDR3 DNA sequence: TGTGCCAGCAGTTTATCCCGGGAGCAGTACTTC.

The chain is built from TRBV18 and TRBJ1-2; TRBD1 agrees at 7 bases. V trimming: 5 bases; J trimming: 2 bases; junction bases outside the gene matches: 2. Germline CDR1 reads KGHSH; CDR2 reads LQKENI. The CDR3 length is 13 residues. The CDR3 loop reads CASSAGQNYGYTF. The CDR3 nucleotides are TGTGCCAGCTCAGCGGGACAGAACTATGGCTACACCTTC. Variable domain in full (rest from reference TRBV18 and TRBJ1-2): NAGVMQNPRHLVRRRGQEARLRCSPMKGHSHVYWYRQLPEEGLKFMVYLQKENIIDESGMPKERFSAEFPKEGPSILRIQQVVRGDSAAYFCASSAGQNYGYTFGSGTRLTVV.

The chain is built from TRBV6-1 and TRBJ2-7; D call uncertain. V gave up 4 bases and J gave up 7 bases, with 17 bases separating them. This CDR3 is 14 amino acids long. Per the germline V gene, CDR1 is MNHNS and CDR2 is SASEGT. The CDR3 spells CASSVEFMTGEQYF. The CDR3 DNA reads TGTGCCAGCAGTGTCGAGTTTATGACTGGGGAGCAGTACTTC.

DNA of the CDR3: TGTGCCACCAGACGACAGGGGGCGGTTGAAAAACTGTTTTTT. Translating it yields CATRRQGAVEKLFF. The J gene is TRBJ1-4, the V gene TRBV15; 10 positions match TRBD1. The CDR3 runs 14 residues. CDR1 is LNHNV, CDR2 YYDKDF, per germline (reference sequence). V lost 6 bases to trimming and J lost 7 bases; unmatched junction nucleotides: 5.

This chain uses TRBV7-9 with TRBJ2-6, with D possibly matching TRBD2 (5 bases). The CDR3 spans 15 residues. Trimming stripped 6 bases from V and 0 bases from J, with 9 bases between. CDR1 SEHNR and CDR2 FQNEAQ come from the germline V gene (reference sequence). The CDR3 bases are TGTGCCAGCAGGGTCGAGGGCTCTGGGGCCAACGTCCTGACTTTC. Translated, it gives CASRVEGSGANVLTF. The whole variable domain, remainder taken from reference TRBV7-9 and TRBJ2-6, is DTGVSQNPRHKITKRGQNVTFRCDPISEHNRLYWYRQTLGQGPEFLTYFQNEAQLEKSRLLSDRFSAERPKGSFSTLEIQRTEQGDSAMYLCASRVEGSGANVLTFGAGSRLTVL.

Note on this clone: Other nucleotide sequences in the sample specify the same CDR3. This chain joins TRBV20-1 and TRBJ2-7, with D unclear. The V gene's germline CDR1 is DFQATT and CDR2 SNEGSKA (reference sequence). The CDR3 runs to 11 residues. The ends were cut back, 0 bases at V and 4 bases at J, with 4 bases in the middle. CDR3 coding DNA: TGCAGTGCTAGAGACGAGTACGAGCAGTACTTC. This codes for CSARDEYEQYF.